The 8 T cell receptor beta chains reported below all come from one sample, sequenced in a study of cytomegalovirus exposure and HLA in healthy donors. PCR involved 60 Vbeta and 13 Jbeta primers. Sequencing was performed with immunoSEQ multiplex PCR; in TCRdb, only in-frame clones are kept and a portion is missing. This table has over 110,000 clones, more than 70% appearing once. Sequencing was done on a sample of PBMCs. The receptors were gathered from a male donor in good health and CMV-seropositive.

This chain links TRBV11-2 with TRBJ2-4; D unresolved. The germline gives CDR1 SGHAT, CDR2 FQNNGV. The CDR3 runs 14 residues. V lost 1 base and J 5 bases, leaving 9 bases between the germline ends. The CDR3 region is CASSLVTGENIQYF. Here the CDR3 DNA reads TGTGCCAGCAGCTTAGTAACCGGAGAAAACATTCAGTACTTC.

This chain uses TRBV28 with TRBJ2-1, with 8 positions matching TRBD1. The CDR3 totals 15 residues. Germline V CDR1 and CDR2: MDHEN, SYDVKM. The trim removed 2 bases at V and 6 bases at J, leaving 6 bases unmatched. The CDR3 reads CASSLSEGQVNEQFF. In DNA, the CDR3 is TGTGCCAGCAGTTTAAGTGAGGGACAGGTCAATGAGCAGTTCTTC.

A few counts support this clone. V gene TRBV7-8 combines with J gene TRBJ1-4, with D possibly TRBD1 on 5 matching bases. Germline assignment: CDR1 SGHVS and CDR2 FQNEAQ. Trimming stripped 0 bases from V and 7 bases from J, with 15 bases between. This CDR3 spans 16 amino acids. CDR3 residues: CASSLAIRGRGEKLFF. The DNA of the CDR3 is TGTGCCAGCAGCTTAGCGATACGGGGGAGGGGTGAAAAACTGTTTTTT.

This clone was observed a handful of times. The chain couples TRBV5-8 to TRBJ1-1, with 8 bases identical to TRBD1. The V segment lost 0 bases and the J segment 3 bases; nucleotides outside the gene matches: 7. The CDR3 length is 16 residues. Germline CDR1 and CDR2: SGHTS and YDEGEE. The CDR3 loop is CASSLDQGARDTEAFF. In nucleotides, the CDR3 is TGTGCCAGCAGCTTGGACCAGGGGGCGAGGGACACTGAAGCTTTCTTT.

The chain couples TRBV7-2 to TRBJ1-6; a weak D match, TRBD1 (5 bases). The ends were cut back, 3 bases at V and 1 base at J, with 10 bases in the middle. The length of the CDR3 is 16 residues. Per the germline V gene, CDR1 is SGHTA and CDR2 is FQGNSA. The CDR3 DNA reads TGTGCCAGCAGCTTGCCTCAGGGATCCTATAATTCACCCCTCCACTTT. Protein sequence: CASSLPQGSYNSPLHF.

This clone was observed once. This chain joins TRBV27 and TRBJ2-7; tentatively, D is TRBD1 (5 bases). Trimming stripped 0 bases from V and 7 bases from J, with 16 bases between. The germline V gene has CDR1 MNHEY and CDR2 SMNVEV (reference sequence). The CDR3 spans 15 residues. CDR3 sequence reads: CASSLSVQESGEQYF. CDR3 nucleotide sequence: TGTGCCAGCAGTTTATCGGTACAGGAATCAGGGGAGCAGTACTTC.

J is TRBJ2-1 and V is TRBV6-1; TRBD2 agrees at 8 bases. V gave up 6 bases and J gave up 10 bases; unmatched junction bases: 14. CDR3 size: 15 residues. Looked up from germline, CDR1 is MNHNS and CDR2 is SASEGT. The CDR3 reads CASRKWTSPTGEQFF. For the CDR3, the DNA is TGTGCCAGCAGAAAATGGACTAGCCCAACCGGGGAGCAGTTCTTC.

The genes are TRBV29-1 and TRBJ2-7; D not resolved. Trimming left V 4 bases short and J 2 bases short, with 9 bases between. The germline V gene has CDR1 SQVTM and CDR2 ANQGSEA. The CDR3 runs 12 residues. CDR3 coding DNA: TGCAGCGTTGCAACGGGTACCTACGAGCAGTACTTC. Amino acid sequence: CSVATGTYEQYF.